Below, one TCR beta chain is given with its context. This sample is drawn from a study of blood T cell repertoires in COVID-19. About the research overall: The United States, Italy and Spain were the sources of the acute and convalescent COVID-19 samples.

Data came from immunoSEQ multiplex PCR; TCRdb stores just in-frame clones and leaves some out. Here the sample spans roughly 200,000 clones, approximately 80% being singletons. Material for sequencing was peripheral blood. The TCR comes from a woman aged 40 to 50 with COVID-19, enrolled during active disease.

CDR3 nucleotides: TGTGCCAGCAGCCTACAGGGGGCGGGGGAGCTGTTTTTT. As protein: CASSLQGAGELFF. The chain is built from TRBV6-2 or TRBV6-3 and TRBJ2-2; 9 nucleotides line up with TRBD1. In germline, CDR1 is MNHEY, CDR2 SVGEGT. With V trimmed by 6 bases and J by 8 bases, 4 bases remained unmatched. This CDR3 has 13 amino acids.